The 26 T cell receptor beta chains reported below all come from one sample, sequenced in a study of T-cell reconstitution after alpha-beta-depleted transplantation in children. For TCRbeta, the library was prepared with unique molecular identifiers. MiXCR was run by TCRdb on the PCR reads, yielding one entry per CDR3 protein. The sample has more than 550,000 distinct CDR3 sequences, more than 9% seen once. The source was PBMCs from the stem cell graft donor, collected from the stem cell graft. The receptors were gathered from a human donor who donated a stem cell graft to a child with acute myeloid leukemia.

The chain recombines TRBV27 with TRBJ2-7, with D tentatively TRBD1 or TRBD2 (6 bases each). Germline CDR1 MNHEY, CDR2 SMNVEV (reference sequence). The CDR3 has 14 amino acids. The V end lost 5 bases, the J end lost 2 bases, and 13 bases lay between the germline ends. CDR3 in DNA: TGTGCCAGCAGTCCCTCGGGGGCCCCCTACGAGCAGTACTTC. Its translation: CASSPSGAPYEQYF.

This clonotype occurred a few times. The CDR3 loop is CASSRVGVGTEAFF. The CDR3 DNA reads as TGTGCCAGCAGTCGCGTCGGGGTGGGCACTGAAGCTTTCTTT. The chain has TRBV6-2 or TRBV6-3 and TRBJ1-1; D not certain. In germline, CDR1 is MNHEY, CDR2 SVGEGT. Between the trimmed V and J ends, which lost 5 bases and 4 bases, there was a span of 14 bases. CDR3 length: 14 amino acids.

V gene TRBV7-3 combines with J gene TRBJ2-7; TRBD2 matches 15 bases. The CDR3 consists of 16 residues. With V trimmed by 5 bases and J by 8 bases, 10 bases remained unmatched. Germline CDR1 is SGHTA and CDR2 is FQGTGA. The CDR3 nucleotides read TGTGCCAGCAGCCCCTCGGGACTAGCGGGAGGAAGCCAGCAGTACTTC. Its translation is CASSPSGLAGGSQQYF.

This clonotype was detected a few times. The chain employs TRBV29-1 and TRBJ2-3, with D maybe TRBD1 (6 bases). The CDR3 runs 15 residues. Trimming stripped 8 bases from V and 0 bases from J, with 18 bases between. Per germline, CDR1 SQVTM and CDR2 ANQGSEA. CDR3 coding DNA: TGCAGCCTTACAGGGTCGTCTACTAGCACAGATACGCAGTATTTT. This translates into CSLTGSSTSTDTQYF.

This clonotype appeared a few times. The V gene is TRBV5-1, the J gene TRBJ2-2, with D uncertain. The CDR3 spans 13 residues. The germline gives CDR1 SGHRS, CDR2 YFSETQ. Trimming removed 2 bases from V and 6 bases from J, with 8 bases in between. The chain's CDR3 is CASSLFTSGELFF. CDR3 in DNA: TGCGCCAGCAGCTTATTCACCTCCGGGGAGCTGTTTTTT. The full variable domain, rest sourced from reference TRBV5-1 and TRBJ2-2, is KAGVTQTPRYLIKTRGQQVTLSCSPISGHRSVSWYQQTPGQGLQFLFEYFSETQRNKGNFPGRFSGRQFSNSRSEMNVSTLELGDSALYLCASSLFTSGELFFGEGSRLTVL.

This clonotype was seen many times. This rearrangement joins TRBV12-3 or TRBV12-4 to TRBJ1-2; 8 bases match TRBD1. This CDR3 comprises 14 residues. Unmatched junction bases numbered 4, after V lost 4 bases and J lost 3 bases. DNA for the CDR3: TGTGCCAGCAGTTCCTCAGGGGGCGACTATGGCTACACCTTC. Its protein is CASSSSGGDYGYTF.

This clonotype has more than one count but fewer than ten. The chain joins TRBV4-3 to TRBJ2-2; no definite D call. CDR1 and CDR2 (germline): LGHNA, YSLEER. This CDR3 is 14 amino acids long. V was cut by 2 bases and J by 8 bases, with 12 bases left in between. CDR3 coding DNA: TGCGCCAGCAGCCAAATACAGCTCGCGGGGGAGCTGTTTTTT. Translation gives CASSQIQLAGELFF.

Ten or more counts support this clonotype. The chain recombines TRBV28 with TRBJ2-1; D remains unclear. CDR3 length: 12 amino acids. Germline V gives CDR1 MDHEN, CDR2 SYDVKM. Trimming cost V 5 bases and J 10 bases, with 12 bases left between them. This CDR3 is CASSTRLTEQFF. The CDR3 DNA follows: TGTGCCAGCAGTACTCGGTTGACGGAGCAGTTCTTC.

This clonotype was seen many times. This CDR3 is CSARDLTGTGSYNEQFF. The CDR3 bases are TGCAGTGCTAGAGATCTGACCGGGACTGGCTCCTACAATGAGCAGTTCTTC. J is TRBJ2-1 and V is TRBV20-1; tentatively, D is TRBD2 (6 bases). V was shortened by 0 bases and J by 0 bases, with 15 bases between the two germline ends. Germline CDR1 and CDR2: DFQATT and SNEGSKA (reference sequence). CDR3 length equals 17 residues.

This chain uses TRBV27 with TRBJ2-7; 7 bases align to TRBD2. Germline V gene sequence: CDR1 MNHEY, CDR2 SMNVEV (reference sequence). The CDR3 covers 13 residues. J was trimmed by 6 bases and V by 8 bases; bases with no gene match: 10. Written as DNA, the CDR3 is TGTGCCAGCTCTTGGGCCACTAGCGTCGAGCAGTACTTC. Amino acids: CASSWATSVEQYF.

This chain connects TRBV5-1 to TRBJ1-4; D remains ambiguous. Per the germline V gene, CDR1 is SGHRS and CDR2 is YFSETQ. Trimming removed 5 bases at V and 2 bases at J, with 7 bases between. The CDR3 consists of 13 residues. In DNA, the CDR3 is TGCGCCAGCAGTCGAGGTACTAATGAAAAACTGTTTTTT. It is translated as CASSRGTNEKLFF.

This clonotype was picked up many times. The V call is TRBV5-1, the J call TRBJ2-3; D is unclear. Trimming cost V 0 bases and J 5 bases, with 7 bases left between them. Germline lookup yields CDR1 SGHRS and CDR2 YFSETQ. The CDR3 consists of 13 residues. The CDR3 here is CASSLGEVDTQYF. The CDR3 nucleotides read TGCGCCAGCAGCTTGGGGGAAGTAGATACGCAGTATTTT.

This clonotype was seen ten or more times. In DNA form, the CDR3 reads TGTGCCACCAGTGATACCGGGACTAGCGGGAGGTCCGAGCAGTACTTC. It translates to CATSDTGTSGRSEQYF. The chain uses TRBV24-1 and TRBJ2-7; 15 bases map to TRBD2. Germline V gives CDR1 KGHDR, CDR2 SFDVKD. This CDR3 region has 16 residues. J gave up 6 bases and V 3 bases, and 5 bases lay outside the gene matches.

This clonotype has just a few counts. The chain couples TRBV7-3 to TRBJ2-1; the D gene is possibly TRBD2 (6 bases). Germline V gives CDR1 SGHTA, CDR2 FQGTGA. Between the trimmed V and J ends, which lost 5 bases and 4 bases, there was a span of 18 bases. This CDR3 spans 16 amino acids. The CDR3 DNA follows: TGTGCCAGCAGCCCCGGCCGGAGGGCCGGGTACAATGAGCAGTTCTTC. Translated: CASSPGRRAGYNEQFF.

This clonotype was seen a few times. The genes are TRBV4-3 and TRBJ2-1; the D is unclear. This CDR3 region has 14 residues. V lost 4 bases to trimming and J lost 2 bases, with 9 bases between them. Germline CDR1 LGHNA, CDR2 YSLEER. CDR3 sequence reads: CASSRTDPYNEQFF. CDR3 coding DNA: TGCGCCAGCAGCCGGACGGATCCCTACAATGAGCAGTTCTTC.

At least ten counts were recorded for this clonotype. This rearrangement joins TRBV12-3 or TRBV12-4 to TRBJ2-1; D might be TRBD1 (5 bases). The V end was cut by 3 bases, the J end by 6 bases, with 21 bases between. The CDR3 length is 17 residues. The CDR3 bases are TGTGCCAGCAGTTTTTGGGTAGCCCAGGGTCGAGGCAATGAGCAGTTCTTC. Translation gives CASSFWVAQGRGNEQFF.

This clonotype was counted between two and nine times. The V and J genes are TRBV27 and TRBJ1-2; D not resolved. Germline values: CDR1 MNHEY, CDR2 SMNVEV (reference sequence). V shed 6 bases and J shed 0 bases, with 8 bases lying between them. This CDR3 comprises 13 residues. The CDR3 spells CASRRTANYGYTF. The CDR3 nucleotides are TGTGCCAGCAGGAGGACCGCTAACTATGGCTACACCTTC.

This clonotype turned up a few times. V gene TRBV28 combines with J gene TRBJ2-4, with D possibly being TRBD2 (6 bases). This CDR3 has 16 amino acids. The V and J ends lost 5 bases and 6 bases respectively, with 20 bases between them. CDR1 is MDHEN and CDR2 is SYDVKM in the germline V gene. The CDR3 DNA reads as TGTGCCAGCAGTACCGGGACTCGGTGGGTGGGAAACATTCAGTACTTC. It is translated as CASSTGTRWVGNIQYF.

CDR3 sequence reads: CASSSLLGGPSPYEQYF. CDR3 in DNA: TGTGCCAGCAGCTCCTTGCTGGGCGGGCCATCCCCCTACGAGCAGTACTTC. This chain uses TRBV7-2 with TRBJ2-7, with D possibly matching TRBD2 (5 bases). Germline lookup yields CDR1 SGHTA and CDR2 FQGNSA. CDR3 length: 17 amino acids. The ends were cut back, 4 bases at V and 2 bases at J, with 21 bases in the middle.

This clonotype was seen at least ten times. The rearrangement links TRBV4-3 to TRBJ2-1; 12 positions agree with TRBD2. Trimming cost V 4 bases and J 9 bases; bases outside gene matches: 1. The CDR3 spans 13 residues. Looked up from germline, CDR1 is LGHNA and CDR2 is YSLEER. The DNA of the CDR3 is TGCGCCAGCAGCCTGGGACTAGCGGGTGAGCAGTTCTTC. Its protein product is CASSLGLAGEQFF.

The chain has TRBV29-1 and TRBJ2-3; 14 nucleotides match TRBD2. The CDR3 runs 15 residues. Per germline, CDR1 SQVTM and CDR2 ANQGSEA. J gave up 5 bases and V 2 bases, and 3 bases lay outside the gene matches. Written as DNA, the CDR3 is TGCAGCGTTGAACGACTAGCGGGAGGGGAAGATACGCAGTATTTT. This translates into CSVERLAGGEDTQYF.

A few counts support this clonotype. This rearrangement joins TRBV7-3 to TRBJ1-1; D not certain. CDR1 and CDR2 from the germline V gene are SGHTA and FQGTGA. This CDR3 is built from 14 residues. V was shortened by 3 bases and J by 1 base, with 9 bases between the two germline ends. In DNA, the CDR3 is TGTGCCAGCAGCTTCGACGGTGGGAACACTGAAGCTTTCTTT. Translating it yields CASSFDGGNTEAFF.

This clonotype was observed a handful of times. J is TRBJ2-3 and V is TRBV4-3; no reliable D call. Trimming took off 1 base at V and 1 base at J, with 12 bases between the two ends. CDR3 length equals 16 residues. The V gene's germline CDR1 is LGHNA and CDR2 YSLEER. The CDR3 reads CASSQGPPRGTDTQYF. For the CDR3, the DNA is TGCGCCAGCAGCCAAGGCCCCCCCCGGGGCACAGATACGCAGTATTTT.

This clonotype was detected only a few times. The V call is TRBV11-2, the J call TRBJ2-5; 9 bases are a match to TRBD2. Unmatched junction bases numbered 18, after V lost 5 bases and J lost 5 bases. Per germline, CDR1 SGHAT and CDR2 FQNNGV. CDR3 size: 18 residues. CDR3 region: CASSQSRGTSGYMETQYF. CDR3 nucleotide sequence: TGTGCCAGCAGCCAAAGTAGGGGAACTAGCGGGTACATGGAGACCCAGTACTTC.

This sequence joins TRBV6-1 and TRBJ1-1, with a tentative D call TRBD1 (5 bases). This CDR3 comprises 18 residues. V was cut by 2 bases and J by 3 bases, with 22 bases left in between. Germline V gene data show CDR1 as MNHNS and CDR2 as SASEGT. DNA of the CDR3: TGTGCCAGCAGTGAATATTATAGGGACGTCGTAGTGGACACTGAAGCTTTCTTT. It encodes CASSEYYRDVVVDTEAFF.

The genes are TRBV20-1 and TRBJ2-1; D is unresolved. This CDR3 contains 16 residues. The V gene's germline CDR1 is DFQATT and CDR2 SNEGSKA (reference sequence). The V and J ends lost 1 base and 0 bases respectively, with 13 bases between them. In DNA form, the CDR3 reads TGCAGTGCTAGAGTCAGTATGGCGGACTCCTACAATGAGCAGTTCTTC. This gives the protein CSARVSMADSYNEQFF.